Shown below are 9 T cell receptor beta chains from a single sample sequenced in a study of post-analysis software for immune sequencing data. The library was made from cDNA and included unique molecular identifiers. TCRdb reprocessed the PCR reads with MiXCR, giving one entry per CDR3 protein. This repertoire shows around 190,000 distinct CDR3 sequences, over 25% found once; its top ten account for approximately 3%. For these TCRs, the target antigens are not known. The study's findings and limits: When patients were compared with controls, 4 or 5 TRBV segments were more frequent, TRBV5-6, TRBV5-1 and TRBV20-1 among them.

Specimen: blood. Receptors originate from a girl under 18 with multiple sclerosis.

Comments on this clonotype: A much larger clone sits a single nucleotide away, making a read error possible. The V gene is TRBV7-9, the J gene TRBJ2-5; D may be TRBD2 (6 bases). CDR3 length: 17 amino acids. With 6 bases removed from V and 11 bases from J, the gap between germline ends came to 31 bases. Looked up from germline, CDR1 is SEHNR and CDR2 is FQNEAQ (reference sequence). The DNA for the CDR3 is TGTGCCAGCAGTCGGATTATTGCGGGGCCCTTATACAATGAGCAGTACTTC. Its protein is CASSRIIAGPLYNEQYF. Complete variable domain (other parts from reference TRBV7-9 and TRBJ2-5): DTGVSQNPRHKITKRGQNVTFRCDPISEHNRLYWYRQTLGQGPEFLTYFQNEAQLEKSRLLSDRFSAERPKGSFSTLEIQRTEQGDSAMYLCASSRIIAGPLYNEQYFGPGTRLLVL.

This clonotype came up a few times. The chain links TRBV12-3 or TRBV12-4 to TRBJ2-5; D is ambiguous. V dropped 8 bases and J dropped 5 bases, with 18 bases sitting between them. The CDR3 covers 14 residues. The CDR3 DNA follows: TGTGCCAGCGGATCCTTCCCTAGTCTCGAGACCCAGTACTTC. It yields the protein CASGSFPSLETQYF.

This clonotype was recorded a few times. This may be a read error, as it is one base from a much larger clone. This chain connects TRBV7-2 to TRBJ2-1, with D perhaps matching TRBD2 (5 bases). Germline loops: CDR1 SGHTA, CDR2 FQGNSA. This CDR3 is built from 14 residues. V lost 1 base and J 8 bases, leaving 12 bases between the germline ends. The DNA for the CDR3 is TGTGCCAGCAGCTTAGATGGGCCCGGGGATGAGCAGTTCTTC. Encoded protein: CASSLDGPGDEQFF.

The chain uses TRBV7-9 and TRBJ2-3, with TRBD2 as a possible D gene (6 bases). CDR1 is SEHNR and CDR2 is FQNEAQ in the germline V gene (reference sequence). V was shortened by 3 bases and J by 5 bases, with 18 bases between the two germline ends. CDR3 size: 16 residues. CDR3 amino acids: CASSFGLELARDTQYF. CDR3 sequence (DNA): TGTGCCAGCAGCTTTGGTCTAGAACTAGCCAGAGATACGCAGTATTTT.

Remarks on this clonotype: This may come from a read error, since a much larger clone is one base off. The V and J genes are TRBV29-1 and TRBJ2-7; TRBD1 matches 9 bases. Trimming cost V 4 bases and J 3 bases; bases outside gene matches: 7. The CDR3 has 14 residues. Germline V gene sequence: CDR1 SQVTM, CDR2 ANQGSEA. CDR3 in DNA: TGCAGCGTTGGGGCAGGACAGGGGTACTACGAGCAGTACTTC. This codes for CSVGAGQGYYEQYF.

A word on this clonotype: A read error is possible here, since a much larger clone lies one base away. CDR3 loop: CASSAPGLADMQYF. The CDR3, as DNA: TGTGCCAGCAGCGCCCCGGGACTAGCAGATATGCAGTATTTT. The rearrangement uses TRBV5-6 and TRBJ2-3, with 9 positions matching TRBD2. The CDR3 is made up of 14 amino acids. Germline CDR1 and CDR2: SGHDT and YYEEEE.

Comments on this clonotype: This clone may be a read error of a much larger clone one base away. The chain employs TRBV20-1 and TRBJ2-3; TRBD2 aligns across 7 bases. V gave up 3 bases and J gave up 5 bases; unmatched junction bases: 14. The germline CDR1 and CDR2 sequences are DFQATT and SNEGSKA (reference sequence). This CDR3 contains 16 residues. CDR3 in DNA: TGCAGTGCTAGGACCCCGAAGGCGGGAGTGGAAGATACGCAGTATTTT. Its protein product is CSARTPKAGVEDTQYF.

Only a few counts were recorded for this clonotype. Written as DNA, the CDR3 is TGTGCCAGCAGTGGGGGGTATGGCTACACCTTC. This sequence encodes CASSGGYGYTF. The chain has TRBV2 and TRBJ1-2, with D perhaps TRBD1 (5 bases). This CDR3 is built from 11 residues. Per germline, CDR1 SNHLY and CDR2 FYNNEI. V was trimmed by 4 bases and J by 5 bases, leaving 5 bases between them.

Many counts were recorded for this clonotype. The V and J genes are TRBV12-3 or TRBV12-4 and TRBJ2-5, with 10 positions matching TRBD2. CDR3 length: 15 residues. V lost 5 bases and J lost 5; bases outside the gene matches: 8. The CDR3 coding sequence is TGTGCCAGCAGTACCTTAGCGGGGGGCAGGGAGACCCAGTACTTC. This sequence encodes CASSTLAGGRETQYF.